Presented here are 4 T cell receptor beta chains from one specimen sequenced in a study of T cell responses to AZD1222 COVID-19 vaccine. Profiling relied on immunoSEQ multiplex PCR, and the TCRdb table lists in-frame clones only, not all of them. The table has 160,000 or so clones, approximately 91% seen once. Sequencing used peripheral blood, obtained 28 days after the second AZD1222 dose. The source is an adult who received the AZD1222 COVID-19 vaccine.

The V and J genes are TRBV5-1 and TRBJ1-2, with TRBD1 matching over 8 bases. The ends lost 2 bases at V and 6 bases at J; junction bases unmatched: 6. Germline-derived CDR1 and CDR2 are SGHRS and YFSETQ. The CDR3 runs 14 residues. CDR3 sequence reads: CASSFDRGRDGYTF. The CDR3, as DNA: TGCGCCAGCAGCTTTGACAGGGGAAGGGATGGCTACACCTTC.

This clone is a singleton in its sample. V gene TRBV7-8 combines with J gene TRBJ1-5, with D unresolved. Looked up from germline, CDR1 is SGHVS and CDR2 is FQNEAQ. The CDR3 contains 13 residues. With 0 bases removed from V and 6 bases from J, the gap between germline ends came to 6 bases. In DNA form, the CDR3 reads TGTGCCAGCAGCTTAGCGCGGGGTCAGCCCCAGCATTTT. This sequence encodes CASSLARGQPQHF.

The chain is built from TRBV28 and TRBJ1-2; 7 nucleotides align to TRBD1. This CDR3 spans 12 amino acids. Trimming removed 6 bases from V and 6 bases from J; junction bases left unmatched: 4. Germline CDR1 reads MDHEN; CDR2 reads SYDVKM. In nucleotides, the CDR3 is TGTGCCAGCAGCGACAGGGTGGATGGCTACACCTTC. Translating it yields CASSDRVDGYTF.

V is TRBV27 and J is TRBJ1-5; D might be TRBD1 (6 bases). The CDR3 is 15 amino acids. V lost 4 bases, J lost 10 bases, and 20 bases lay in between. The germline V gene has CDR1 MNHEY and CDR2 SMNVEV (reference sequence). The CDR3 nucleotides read TGTGCCAGCAGTTCCCCCGCCGCGGGGGGGGCACCCCAGCATTTT. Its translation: CASSSPAAGGAPQHF.